This T cell receptor (beta chain) was recovered during a study of shared clonotypes between healthy human individuals. Study-wide background: The composition of the donors was a couple of women and a few men aged 18 to 49. Study observations and caveats: Four donors shared around 5.2% of their naive CD4 clonotypes. Researchers sampled only blood; tissue repertoires likely differ.

V shed 5 bases and J 4 bases; nucleotides not matched to a gene: 5. The CDR3 has 13 residues. Germline V CDR1 and CDR2: GTSNPN, SVGIG (reference sequence). This was a deep-level run. Sequenced by immunoSEQ multiplex PCR; TCRdb stores in-frame clones only, minus some. Of nearly 1,000,000 clones in the sample, about three quarters were seen once. A note on this clone: Its specificity is unknown.

Material: memory CD4+ T cells sorted from blood. The subset: CD45RA-negative fraction. The chain is built from TRBV30 and TRBJ1-5; the match to TRBD1 covers 7 bases. The receptor comes from a man younger than 35 in good health. DNA for the CDR3: TGTGCCTGGGGGGGACAGAAGAATCAGCCCCAGCATTTT. Its translation: CAWGGQKNQPQHF.